This TCR beta chain derives from a study of tumour-infiltrating T cells in Burkitt lymphoma. Libraries were prepared by immunoSEQ multiplex PCR; TCRdb keeps only in-frame clonotypes and omits some of them. The sample holds thousands of clones, roughly four fifths seen once. Germline CDR1 reads SGHAT; CDR2 reads FQNNGV. The CDR3 has 16 amino acids. With 5 bases removed from V and 2 bases from J, the gap between germline ends came to 16 bases. This TCR was sampled from a human donor with diffuse large B-cell lymphoma. The sample was tumor tissue. The chain joins TRBV11-2 to TRBJ1-3, with D maybe TRBD1 (6 bases). The CDR3 region is CASSPRGGGTGNTIYF. The CDR3 coding sequence is TGTGCCAGCAGCCCGCGGGGAGGGGGAACTGGAAACACCATATATTTT. Looking up the rest from reference TRBV11-2 and TRBJ1-3 gives the full variable domain: EAGVAQSPRYKIIEKRQSVAFWCNPISGHATLYWYQQILGQGPKLLIQFQNNGVVDDSQLPKDRFSAERLKGVDSTLKIQPAKLEDSAVYLCASSPRGGGTGNTIYFGEGSWLTVV.